A selection of T cell receptor beta chains follows, all from one sample in a study of CDR3 diversity in severe acne. TCRdb re-derived calls from the PCR reads in MiXCR, one entry per CDR3 protein. The table records about 90,000 distinct CDR3 sequences, about 49% of them present only once. The sequenced sample was blood. The origin of the receptors is a male donor with severe acne vulgaris. Each CDR3 is given with its conserved first and last residue. D genes are given only for firm matches. Rows may omit the clone size; those that give it use once, few, many or a size class.

abundance	d_gene	v_gene	j_gene	CDR3aa	CDR3nt
many	.	TRBV7-6	TRBJ2-6	CASSLLGSGANVLTF	TGTGCCAGCAGCTTATTGGGTTCTGGGGCCAACGTCCTGACTTTC
many	.	TRBV20-1	TRBJ2-3	CSARDDGGPTDTQYF	TGCAGTGCTAGAGATGATGGGGGGCCGACAGATACGCAGTATTTT
medium-sized	.	TRBV20-1	TRBJ1-2	CSATGIGTVYGYTF	TGCAGTGCGACCGGGATAGGGACGGTCTATGGCTACACCTTC
once	.	TRBV10-2	TRBJ2-7	CASSQEEAGSYEQYF	TGCGCCAGCAGCCAAGAAGAGGCCGGGTCCTACGAGCAGTACTTC
once	.	TRBV7-8	TRBJ2-2	CASVYGSGDGSRTGELFF	TGTGCCAGCGTGTACGGATCAGGGGACGGGTCGCGCACCGGGGAGCTGTTTTTT
few	.	TRBV9	TRBJ1-6	CASSVGSPNSPLHF	TGTGCCAGCAGCGTTGGAAGCCCTAATTCACCCCTCCACTTT
.	.	TRBV7-9	TRBJ2-3	CASSLVRTDTQYF	TGTGCCAGCAGCTTAGTCCGTACAGATACGCAGTATTTT
.	.	TRBV5-5	TRBJ2-3	CASSLAHQPNEQYF	TGTGCCAGCAGCTTGGCACACCAGCCCAATGAGCAGTATTTT
.	.	TRBV25-1	TRBJ1-5	CARVVTWCYRDSNQPQHF	TGTGCCAGAGTGGTTACATGGTGTTACAGGGATAGCAATCAGCCCCAGCATTTT
few	TRBD2	TRBV5-4	TRBJ2-7	CASSLEPGGNYEQYF	TGTGCCAGCAGCTTGGAACCGGGAGGAAACTACGAGCAGTACTTC
.	.	TRBV20-1	TRBJ1-5	CSAREARGVYSNQPQHF	TGCAGTGCTAGAGAGGCCCGGGGGGTTTATAGCAATCAGCCCCAGCATTTT
.	.	TRBV2	TRBJ2-5	CASSDRGFQETQYF	TGTGCCAGCAGTGACCGAGGATTCCAAGAGACCCAGTACTTC
.	.	TRBV29-1	TRBJ1-1	CSVPLGVGQNTEAFF	TGCAGCGTGCCCCTCGGGGTAGGCCAGAACACTGAAGCTTTCTTT
.	.	TRBV2	TRBJ2-6	CASTPSPGANVLTF	TGTGCCAGTACACCGAGTCCTGGGGCCAACGTCCTGACTTTC
.	.	TRBV20-1	TRBJ2-5	CSARRGTQYF	TGCAGTGCTAGACGCGGCACCCAGTACTTC
few	TRBD2	TRBV19	TRBJ2-1	CAGPTSGRGVNEQFF	TGTGCCGGACCGACTAGCGGGAGAGGGGTAAATGAGCAGTTCTTC
many	.	TRBV29-1	TRBJ1-1	CSVGTEAFF	TGCAGCGTTGGGACCGAAGCTTTCTTT
.	TRBD2	TRBV28	TRBJ2-2	CASSSGLVGAGELFF	TGTGCCAGCAGTTCCGGACTAGTTGGCGCCGGGGAGCTGTTTTTT
few	.	TRBV6-6	TRBJ1-5	CASSPTIYGSTHQPQHF	TGTGCCAGCAGTCCCACGATCTATGGGTCCACTCATCAGCCCCAGCATTTT
.	TRBD2	TRBV5-1	TRBJ2-1	CASSLGTSVSYNEQFF	TGCGCCAGCAGCTTAGGGACTAGCGTGTCCTACAATGAGCAGTTCTTC
once	.	TRBV2	TRBJ1-5	CASRNDGSNQPQHF	TGTGCCAGCAGAAACGACGGTAGCAATCAGCCCCAGCATTTT